A selection of T cell receptor beta chains follows, all from one sample in a study of cytomegalovirus exposure and HLA in healthy donors. Data came from immunoSEQ multiplex PCR; TCRdb stores just in-frame clones and leaves some out. Found here are about 130,000 clones, roughly 90% of them singletons; the top ten hold about 3.7%. The sample was PBMCs. The source of these receptors is a man aged 25 to 40 in good health and CMV-seronegative. Both conserved end residues are part of each CDR3. D genes are given only for firm matches. Clone size is given for some rows only: seen once, a few or many times, or a class if the clone is expanded.

-,TRBD1,TRBJ1-1,TRBV6-1,CASTLTGGVHTEAFF,TGTGCCAGCACTTTGACAGGGGGCGTCCACACTGAAGCTTTCTTT
few,-,TRBJ1-6,TRBV15,CATSKGGPSSPLHF,TGTGCCACCAGCAAGGGAGGGCCTAGTTCACCCCTCCACTTT
-,TRBD1,TRBJ1-4,TRBV29-1,CSAAGTGREKLFF,TGCAGCGCGGCCGGGACAGGACGTGAAAAACTGTTTTTT
-,TRBD1,TRBJ1-5,TRBV18,CASSPDRANQPQHF,TGTGCCAGCTCACCGGACAGGGCAAATCAGCCCCAGCATTTT
-,-,TRBJ1-5,TRBV6-1,CASSEATALPVLPQHF,TGTGCCAGCAGTGAAGCAACCGCGCTCCCGGTATTGCCCCAGCATTTT
-,-,TRBJ2-2,TRBV10-3,CAAGPVTGELFF,TGTGCCGCAGGGCCCGTTACCGGGGAGCTGTTTTTT
-,TRBD1,TRBJ2-3,TRBV6-1,CASSGDRGKTQYF,TGTGCCAGCAGTGGGGACAGAGGAAAGACGCAGTATTTT
-,-,TRBJ2-7,TRBV19,CASSLTGYEQYF,TGTGCCAGTAGTTTAACAGGGTACGAGCAGTACTTC
once,TRBD1,TRBJ2-1,TRBV6-6,CASSYSFSGTDEQFF,TGTGCCAGCAGTTACTCGTTTTCCGGGACAGATGAGCAGTTCTTC
-,TRBD1,TRBJ2-2,TRBV18,CASSPQGTENTGELFF,TGTGCCAGCTCACCACAGGGGACAGAGAACACCGGGGAGCTGTTTTTT
once,-,TRBJ2-7,TRBV11-2,CASSSFQVTGSYEQYF,TGTGCCAGCAGCTCCTTCCAGGTCACTGGGAGCTACGAGCAGTACTTC
-,TRBD1,TRBJ1-5,TRBV19,CASHGTGDQPQHF,TGTGCCAGTCATGGGACAGGGGACCAGCCCCAGCATTTT
-,-,TRBJ2-4,TRBV6-1,CASSPRDITKNIQYF,TGTGCCAGCAGCCCCCGGGACATTACCAAAAACATTCAGTACTTC
-,TRBD1,TRBJ1-5,TRBV9,CASSPGTGAQPQHF,TGTGCCAGCAGCCCCGGGACAGGCGCCCAGCCCCAGCATTTT
-,TRBD1,TRBJ2-7,TRBV5-5,CASSPSGQLYEQYF,TGTGCCAGCAGCCCGTCGGGACAGCTCTACGAGCAGTACTTC
-,TRBD1,TRBJ1-1,TRBV6-5,CASSYRQGVTEAFF,TGTGCCAGCAGCTATCGACAGGGAGTCACTGAAGCTTTCTTT
once,TRBD1,TRBJ1-3,TRBV5-1,CASSLDRGLGNTIYF,TGCGCCAGCAGCTTGGATAGGGGGCTTGGAAACACCATATATTTT
once,-,TRBJ1-3,TRBV27,CASSFGGSAGNTIYF,TGTGCCAGCAGTTTCGGGGGGTCAGCAGGAAACACCATATATTTT
-,-,TRBJ2-7,TRBV28,CASTQDLVRVHEQYF,TGTGCCAGCACCCAAGACTTAGTCAGGGTGCACGAGCAGTACTTC
once,-,TRBJ1-6,TRBV6-5,CASSYSSQVYNSPLHF,TGTGCCAGCAGTTACTCGTCGCAGGTCTATAATTCACCCCTCCACTTT
once,-,TRBJ2-7,TRBV6-5,CASSLGGFYEQYF,TGTGCCAGCAGTCTTGGCGGGTTCTACGAGCAGTACTTC
-,TRBD1,TRBJ2-7,TRBV4-1,CASSPRTGPYEQYF,TGCGCCAGCAGCCCCCGGACAGGGCCCTACGAGCAGTACTTC
-,TRBD2,TRBJ2-1,TRBV18,CASSPTSGSRGAYNEQFF,TGTGCCAGCTCACCTACTAGCGGATCAAGAGGCGCCTACAATGAGCAGTTCTTC
-,TRBD2,TRBJ2-1,TRBV19,CASTRTSGGDTYNEQFF,TGTGCCAGTACCAGGACTAGCGGGGGGGATACCTACAATGAGCAGTTCTTC
-,-,TRBJ1-5,TRBV19,CASSLSGDQPQHF,TGTGCCAGTAGTCTATCCGGGGATCAGCCCCAGCATTTT
-,-,TRBJ1-5,TRBV5-6,CASSYYGQLLGVQPQHF,TGTGCCAGCAGCTACTATGGACAGTTACTAGGGGTTCAGCCCCAGCATTTT
-,TRBD1,TRBJ2-1,TRBV27,CASSLRQGRNNEQFF,TGTGCCAGCAGTTTACGACAGGGACGTAATAATGAGCAGTTCTTC
-,-,TRBJ1-5,TRBV9,CASSQGNQPQHF,TGTGCCAGCAGCCAGGGGAATCAGCCCCAGCATTTT
-,-,TRBJ1-1,TRBV4-1,CASSQETAINTEAFF,TGCGCCAGCAGCCAAGAAACAGCTATAAACACTGAAGCTTTCTTT
-,-,TRBJ2-2,TRBV19,CASSPAQGPGELFF,TGTGCCAGTAGTCCCGCCCAGGGGCCCGGGGAGCTGTTTTTT
-,-,TRBJ1-5,TRBV7-8,CAAAGAENQPQHF,TGTGCGGCCGCTGGGGCTGAAAATCAGCCCCAGCATTTT
-,-,TRBJ2-6,TRBV6-5,CASNGRSGANVLTF,TGTGCCAGTAACGGTCGCTCTGGGGCCAACGTCCTGACTTTC
-,-,TRBJ1-2,TRBV5-6,CASESDHRDIYGYTF,TGTGCCAGCGAGTCGGACCACCGGGACATCTATGGCTACACCTTC
-,TRBD1,TRBJ2-2,TRBV4-3,CASSTDGTANTGELFF,TGCGCCAGCAGCACCGACGGGACAGCGAACACCGGGGAGCTGTTTTTT
-,TRBD1,TRBJ1-1,TRBV7-9,CASSPGVGTGQGAFF,TGTGCCAGCAGCCCAGGGGTGGGGACAGGGCAGGGCGCTTTCTTT
-,TRBD1,TRBJ1-2,TRBV28,CASSLPGQVYGYTF,TGTGCCAGCAGTTTGCCGGGACAGGTCTATGGCTACACCTTC
-,TRBD1,TRBJ1-4,TRBV5-1,CASSRRQGTNEKLFF,TGCGCCAGCAGCAGGAGACAGGGAACTAATGAAAAACTGTTTTTT
-,-,TRBJ1-2,TRBV7-2,CASSLVPGNYGYTF,TGTGCCAGCAGCTTAGTGCCAGGGAACTATGGCTACACCTTC
-,-,TRBJ2-6,TRBV11-2,CASSLASGAAGANVLTF,TGTGCCAGCAGCTTAGCCAGTGGGGCGGCTGGGGCCAACGTCCTGACTTTC
-,TRBD2,TRBJ2-1,TRBV6-6,CASKLAGGQNEQFF,TGTGCCAGCAAACTAGCGGGGGGGCAGAATGAGCAGTTCTTC
few,-,TRBJ1-5,TRBV19,CASSRGLYGGGNQPQHF,TGTGCCAGTAGTAGGGGACTCTACGGGGGGGGCAATCAGCCCCAGCATTTT
-,-,TRBJ2-5,TRBV7-9,CASSLVRGIQETQYF,TGTGCCAGCAGCTTGGTGCGGGGTATCCAAGAGACCCAGTACTTC
few,-,TRBJ2-5,TRBV10-1,CASSKTALETQYF,TGCGCCAGCAGTAAGACAGCGTTAGAGACCCAGTACTTC
-,-,TRBJ1-2,TRBV5-8,CASSLGREGRYGYTF,TGTGCCAGCAGCTTGGGGAGGGAAGGCCGCTATGGCTACACCTTC
-,-,TRBJ1-6,TRBV19,CASSGGGQPNSPLHF,TGTGCCAGTAGTGGCGGCGGACAGCCTAATTCACCCCTCCACTTT
-,TRBD1,TRBJ1-4,TRBV29-1,CSVAQASTGGEKLFF,TGCAGCGTTGCCCAGGCTTCCACAGGGGGTGAAAAACTGTTTTTT
-,-,TRBJ2-4,TRBV5-4,CASTPPDGGNIQYF,TGTGCCAGCACCCCTCCGGACGGAGGAAACATTCAGTACTTC
-,-,TRBJ1-5,TRBV4-3,CASSQAVGNQPQHF,TGCGCCAGCAGCCAAGCAGTGGGCAATCAGCCCCAGCATTTT
-,-,TRBJ2-1,TRBV7-6,CASGPGLWEYNEQFF,TGTGCCAGCGGACCTGGACTCTGGGAGTACAATGAGCAGTTCTTC